This record looks at one TCR beta chain sequence and its context. Its antigen is not identified. Profiled with immunoSEQ multiplex PCR; TCRdb holds only in-frame clones, not every one. The table records 20,000 to 25,000 clones, about 92% of them present only once. The record originates from a study of T cells in localized non-small cell lung cancer. The CDR3 is 15 amino acids. V shed 5 bases and J 2 bases; nucleotides not matched to a gene: 5. Germline V gene lookup returns CDR1 MNHEY and CDR2 SMNVEV (reference sequence). Overall study results and limits: Detection in adjacent lung was observed for a median roughly 62 of the top 100 tumor clones.

The sequences come from peripheral blood, collected before any cancer treatment. This receptor was taken from a man aged 40 to 70 with stage III squamous cell lung carcinoma. V usage is TRBV27 and J usage is TRBJ2-2; 7 bases line up with TRBD1. CDR3 nucleotides: TGTGCCAGCAGTAGTGGACAGGCCAACACCGGGGAGCTGTTTTTT. It encodes CASSSGQANTGELFF.